Presented here are 28 T cell receptor beta chains from one specimen sequenced in a study of blood T cell repertoires in COVID-19 (dated by TCRdb to between 2020 and 2021). Receptor libraries were prepared by the immunoSEQ multiplex PCR assay. TCRdb carries this immuneACCESS record with in-frame sequences only. Its versions omit some clonotypes, under half of them owing to an unresolved V gene in the studies checked, with the rest unexplained. Within this sample are more than 110,000 clones, with about nine tenths of them counted one time only. The ten largest clones take up more than 9% of the sample. Sequenced: peripheral blood. The receptors here all came from a man in his fifties or sixties with active or convalescent COVID-19.

This sequence joins TRBV24-1 and TRBJ2-5; 7 positions agree with TRBD1. CDR1 and CDR2 from the germline V gene are KGHDR and SFDVKD. The CDR3 covers 16 residues. The V segment lost 1 base and the J segment 5 bases; nucleotides outside the gene matches: 9. In DNA form, the CDR3 reads TGTGCCACCAGTGATTTAAGGGCACAGGGGCGGGAGACCCAGTACTTC. Its protein is CATSDLRAQGRETQYF.

The rearrangement uses TRBV30 and TRBJ1-1, with D possibly TRBD1 on 5 matching bases. V dropped 0 bases and J dropped 5 bases, with 10 bases sitting between them. This CDR3 region has 13 residues. The germline V gene has CDR1 GTSNPN and CDR2 SVGIG (reference sequence). CDR3 sequence reads: CAWSVQDFTEAFF. Written as DNA, the CDR3 is TGTGCCTGGAGTGTACAGGATTTTACTGAAGCTTTCTTT.

The chain has TRBV7-3 and TRBJ2-2; 8 bases align to TRBD1. The CDR3 is 14 amino acids. CDR1 SGHTA and CDR2 FQGTGA come from the germline V gene. The junction had 7 bases not matched to a gene; V was cut back by 6 bases and J by 7 bases. The CDR3 spells CASRPGQGIGELFF. Written as DNA, the CDR3 is TGTGCCAGCAGACCCGGACAGGGAATCGGGGAGCTGTTTTTT.

This rearrangement joins TRBV2 to TRBJ2-7; 12 bases are shared with TRBD2. After removal of 4 bases from V and 5 bases from J, the junction contained 3 bases not matched to a gene. From germline, CDR1 is SNHLY and CDR2 FYNNEI. This CDR3 is built from 14 residues. The CDR3 protein is CASSGLAGVNEQYF. CDR3 nucleotide sequence: TGTGCCAGCAGTGGACTAGCGGGAGTCAACGAGCAGTACTTC.

This rearrangement joins TRBV19 to TRBJ2-7; maybe TRBD1 (6 bases). This CDR3 has 14 residues. Germline CDR1 is LNHDA and CDR2 is SQIVND (reference sequence). V was trimmed by 3 bases and J by 2 bases, leaving 11 bases between them. Here the CDR3 reads CASSMSDRAYEQYF. In nucleotides, the CDR3 is TGTGCCAGTAGTATGTCGGACAGAGCCTACGAGCAGTACTTC.

This sequence joins TRBV6-5 and TRBJ1-1, with 8 bases lining up with TRBD1. The V gene's germline CDR1 is MNHEY and CDR2 SVGAGI. The CDR3 runs 13 residues. V was pared by 6 bases and J by 11 bases, with 11 bases of the junction left unmatched. For the CDR3, the DNA is TGTGCCAGCAGACCCACCGGACAGGGTTTGGCTTTCTTT. Its protein is CASRPTGQGLAFF.

V and J are TRBV4-1 and TRBJ2-1, with D possibly being TRBD2 (5 bases). The germline V gene encodes CDR1 MGHRA and CDR2 YSYEKL. The length of the CDR3 is 16 residues. Trimming cost V 0 bases and J 6 bases, with 15 bases left between them. The CDR3 bases are TGCGCCAGCAGCCAAGATTGGGCGGGCACTGTCAATGAGCAGTTCTTC. Its translation is CASSQDWAGTVNEQFF.

The chain links TRBV9 to TRBJ2-7; a weak D match, TRBD1 (6 bases). The V and J ends lost 0 bases and 3 bases respectively, with 13 bases between them. Germline lookup yields CDR1 SGDLS and CDR2 YYNGEE. This CDR3 has 15 residues. The CDR3 DNA sequence: TGTGCCAGCAGCGTAGCTCCCACAGGGAACTACGAGCAGTACTTC. Its protein product is CASSVAPTGNYEQYF.

This chain joins TRBV7-2 and TRBJ2-7; D gene uncertain. This CDR3 is 14 amino acids long. CDR1 and CDR2 from the germline V gene are SGHTA and FQGNSA. V gave up 1 base and J gave up 0 bases, with 7 bases separating them. This CDR3 is CASSLGAVSYEQYF. In DNA, the CDR3 is TGTGCCAGCAGCTTAGGGGCAGTCTCCTACGAGCAGTACTTC.

The chain uses TRBV28 and TRBJ1-4; 8 bases are shared with TRBD1. V trimming: 8 bases; J trimming: 8 bases; junction bases outside the gene matches: 4. CDR1 MDHEN and CDR2 SYDVKM come from the germline V gene. This CDR3 comprises 12 residues. The CDR3 is CASGTGLEKLFF. CDR3 bases: TGTGCCAGCGGGACAGGCCTCGAAAAACTGTTTTTT.

The rearrangement uses TRBV27 and TRBJ2-6, with D hard to call. Per the germline V gene, CDR1 is MNHEY and CDR2 is SMNVEV (reference sequence). V was clipped by 0 bases and J by 0 bases, with 6 bases between them. The CDR3 covers 16 residues. The CDR3 here is CASSLSSISGANVLTF. The DNA for the CDR3 is TGTGCCAGCAGTTTATCTTCAATCTCTGGGGCCAACGTCCTGACTTTC.

This chain uses TRBV27 with TRBJ2-3, with D tentatively TRBD2 (5 bases). Germline V gene lookup returns CDR1 MNHEY and CDR2 SMNVEV (reference sequence). The V end lost 2 bases, the J end lost 1 base, and 13 bases lay between the germline ends. The CDR3 contains 16 residues. Here the CDR3 DNA reads TGTGCCAGCAGTTTAGAGAGCGGACTTGGCACAGATACGCAGTATTTT. Residues: CASSLESGLGTDTQYF.

A remark on this clone: One junction end does not reproduce the germline sequence, and a read error may be involved. The chain carries TRBV28 and TRBJ2-7; a weak D match, TRBD2 (5 bases). CDR1 is MDHEN, CDR2 SYDVKM, per germline. The CDR3 spans 11 residues. CDR3 loop: CASSRDYGQYF. CDR3 nucleotides: TGTGCCAGCAGCCGTGACTACGGGCAGTACTTC.

The CDR3 is CASSPLEAGELFF. The DNA for the CDR3 is TGTGCCAGCAGCCCACTCGAGGCCGGGGAGCTGTTTTTT. The chain joins TRBV9 to TRBJ2-2; D gene ambiguous. CDR3 size: 13 residues. Trimming pared 4 bases from V and 6 bases from J, leaving 10 bases between. CDR1 is SGDLS, CDR2 YYNGEE, per germline.

The chain couples TRBV2 to TRBJ2-4; possible D gene TRBD1, 5 bases. The CDR3 extends over 14 amino acids. CDR1 is SNHLY and CDR2 is FYNNEI in the germline V gene. With 6 bases removed from V and 3 bases from J, the gap between germline ends came to 12 bases. The CDR3 here is CASRPTGVKNIQYF. Written as DNA, the CDR3 is TGTGCCAGCAGGCCCACAGGAGTCAAAAACATTCAGTACTTC. Filled out from reference TRBV2 and TRBJ2-4, the complete variable domain reads EPEVTQTPSHQVTQMGQEVILRCVPISNHLYFYWYRQILGQKVEFLVSFYNNEISEKSEIFDDQFSVERPDGSNFTLKIRSTKLEDSAMYFCASRPTGVKNIQYFGAGTRLSVL.

The V and J genes are TRBV19 and TRBJ1-5; the D is unclear. V lost 5 bases, J lost 6 bases, and 8 bases lay in between. Germline CDR1 and CDR2: LNHDA and SQIVND (reference sequence). This CDR3 has 12 residues. DNA for the CDR3: TGTGCCAGTAGTCTCCGGAGTCAGCCCCAGCATTTT. This translates into CASSLRSQPQHF.

The chain links TRBV6-6 to TRBJ2-1, with 7 bases lining up with TRBD2. Germline loops: CDR1 MNHNY, CDR2 SVGAGI (reference sequence). The V and J ends lost 7 bases and 4 bases, in that order; junction bases with no gene match: 4. This CDR3 is 13 amino acids long. In DNA, the CDR3 is TGTGCCAGCACGGCTAGCGGATACAATGAGCAGTTCTTC. This sequence encodes CASTASGYNEQFF.

This chain's CDR3 is CASSSLRQASTDTQYF. In DNA, the CDR3 is TGTGCCAGCAGCAGCTTAAGACAAGCTAGCACAGATACGCAGTATTTT. V is TRBV7-6 and J is TRBJ2-3; D is unresolved. Germline V gene data show CDR1 as SGHVS and CDR2 as FNYEAQ. This CDR3 spans 16 amino acids. V lost 5 bases, J lost 0 bases, and 15 bases lay in between. Using reference TRBV7-6 and TRBJ2-3 for the parts outside the CDR3, the full variable domain is GAGVSQSPRYKVTKRGQDVALRCDPISGHVSLYWYRQALGQGPEFLTYFNYEAQQDKSGLPNDRFSAERPEGSISTLTIQRTEQRDSAMYRCASSSLRQASTDTQYFGPGTRLTVL.

The chain combines TRBV6-5 with TRBJ2-5; 10 positions agree with TRBD1. V dropped 9 bases and J dropped 4; count of bases not matched to a gene: 8. This CDR3 contains 14 residues. CDR1 is MNHEY, CDR2 SVGAGI, per germline. CDR3 loop: CASTDRGLGETQYF. The DNA of the CDR3 is TGTGCCAGTACGGACAGGGGGTTGGGAGAGACCCAGTACTTC.

This clone was seen once. The V and J genes are TRBV4-3 and TRBJ2-1; 8 bases fit TRBD1. With 0 bases clipped from V and 3 bases from J, the junction kept 4 bases outside the gene matches. This CDR3 contains 16 residues. Germline values: CDR1 LGHNA, CDR2 YSLEER. This CDR3 is CASSQERTGYYNEQFF. The DNA of the CDR3 is TGCGCCAGCAGCCAAGAGAGGACAGGGTACTACAATGAGCAGTTCTTC.

J is TRBJ2-7 and V is TRBV11-3, with 9 bases lining up with TRBD2. V was clipped by 7 bases and J by 1 base; unmatched bases: 2. Germline V gives CDR1 SGHNT, CDR2 YENEEA. This CDR3 is built from 13 residues. DNA for the CDR3: TGTGCCAGCAATAGCGGGAGATCCTACGAGCAGTACTTC. Its translation: CASNSGRSYEQYF.

The chain uses TRBV13 and TRBJ2-4, with 8 bases lining up with TRBD2. The V gene end was trimmed by 0 bases and the J gene end by 9 bases; junction bases not matched to a gene: 1. Germline V gene sequence: CDR1 PRHDT, CDR2 FYEKMQ (reference sequence). This CDR3 spans 13 amino acids. As DNA, the CDR3 is TGTGCCAGCAGCTTAGGGGGGACTAGCATTCAGTACTTC. Its protein product is CASSLGGTSIQYF.

The gene calls are TRBV19 and TRBJ2-2; 10 bases are a match to TRBD2. With V trimmed by 5 bases and J by 0 bases, 0 bases remained unmatched. Germline loops: CDR1 LNHDA, CDR2 SQIVND (reference sequence). This CDR3 is 15 amino acids long. The CDR3 nucleotides read TGTGCCAGTAGTGGACTAGCGGCGAACACCGGGGAGCTGTTTTTT. Amino acid sequence: CASSGLAANTGELFF.

The chain carries TRBV27 and TRBJ1-5; 8 bases match TRBD1. The CDR3 runs to 17 residues. The germline V gene has CDR1 MNHEY and CDR2 SMNVEV (reference sequence). V lost 4 bases, J lost 2 bases, and 10 bases stayed unmatched. The DNA of the CDR3 is TGTGCCAGCAGTTCCCGACAGGGGCGCGGGGGCAATCAGCCCCAGCATTTT. Its protein is CASSSRQGRGGNQPQHF.

CDR3 amino acids: CASSPGLAGVRSYNEQFF. As DNA, the CDR3 is TGTGCCAGCAGCCCAGGACTAGCGGGAGTACGCTCCTACAATGAGCAGTTCTTC. V usage is TRBV5-6 and J usage is TRBJ2-1; TRBD2 agrees at 13 bases. The CDR3 totals 18 residues. V gave up 4 bases and J gave up 0 bases; unmatched junction bases: 7. Germline V CDR1 and CDR2: SGHDT, YYEEEE.

The chain couples TRBV7-2 to TRBJ2-7; TRBD1 matches 7 bases. The germline gives CDR1 SGHTA, CDR2 FQGNSA. The junction had 16 bases not matched to a gene; V was cut back by 3 bases and J by 5 bases. The CDR3 contains 17 residues. As DNA, the CDR3 is TGTGCCAGCAGCTTGGACGTTGGGACAGTGCTTTTGGACGAGCAGTACTTC. Translating it yields CASSLDVGTVLLDEQYF.

The genes are TRBV3-1 (or the pseudogene TRBV3-2) and TRBJ2-1, with D possibly being TRBD2 (6 bases). There are 13 residues in the CDR3. Trimming removed 1 base at V and 12 bases at J, with 13 bases between. Germline CDR1 and CDR2: LGHDT and YNNKEL (reference sequence). This CDR3 is CASSQGIADPQFF. The CDR3 DNA follows: TGTGCCAGCAGCCAAGGAATAGCGGACCCGCAGTTCTTC.

This rearrangement joins TRBV7-2 to TRBJ2-5, with TRBD1 matching 10 bases. CDR1 and CDR2 from the germline V gene are SGHTA and FQGNSA. This CDR3 comprises 17 residues. The V gene end was trimmed by 2 bases and the J gene end by 5 bases; junction bases not matched to a gene: 11. CDR3 coding DNA: TGTGCCAGCAGCTTAAAGACCCGGACAGGGGGTTTTGAGACCCAGTACTTC. It is translated as CASSLKTRTGGFETQYF.